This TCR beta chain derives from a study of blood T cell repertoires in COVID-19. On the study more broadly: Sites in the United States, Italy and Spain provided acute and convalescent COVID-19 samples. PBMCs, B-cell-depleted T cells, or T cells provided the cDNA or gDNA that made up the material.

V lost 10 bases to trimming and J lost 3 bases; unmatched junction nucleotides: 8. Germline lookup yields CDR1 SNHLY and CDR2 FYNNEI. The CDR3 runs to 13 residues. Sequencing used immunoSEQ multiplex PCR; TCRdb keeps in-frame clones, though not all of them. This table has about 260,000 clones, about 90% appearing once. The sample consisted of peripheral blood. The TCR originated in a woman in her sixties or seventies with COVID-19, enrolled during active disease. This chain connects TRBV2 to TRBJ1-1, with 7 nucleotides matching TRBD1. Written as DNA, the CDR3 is TGTGCCACCCGACGACAGGGTGACACTGAAGCTTTCTTT. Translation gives CATRRQGDTEAFF.